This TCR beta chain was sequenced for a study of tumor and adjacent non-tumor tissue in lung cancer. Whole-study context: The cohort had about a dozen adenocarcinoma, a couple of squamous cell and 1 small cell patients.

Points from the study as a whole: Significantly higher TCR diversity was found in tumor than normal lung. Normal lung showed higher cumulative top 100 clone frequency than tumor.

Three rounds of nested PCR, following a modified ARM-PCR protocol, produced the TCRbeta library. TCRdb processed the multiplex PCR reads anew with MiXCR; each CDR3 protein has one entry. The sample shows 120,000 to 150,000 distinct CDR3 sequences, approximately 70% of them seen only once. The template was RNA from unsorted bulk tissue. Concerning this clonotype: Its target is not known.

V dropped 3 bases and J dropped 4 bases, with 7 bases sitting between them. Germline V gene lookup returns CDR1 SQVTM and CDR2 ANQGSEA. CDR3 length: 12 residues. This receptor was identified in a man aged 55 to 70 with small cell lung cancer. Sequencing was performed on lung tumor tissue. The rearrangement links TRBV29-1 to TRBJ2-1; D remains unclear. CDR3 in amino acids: CSVDWPYNEQFF. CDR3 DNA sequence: TGCAGCGTTGACTGGCCTTACAATGAGCAGTTCTTC.